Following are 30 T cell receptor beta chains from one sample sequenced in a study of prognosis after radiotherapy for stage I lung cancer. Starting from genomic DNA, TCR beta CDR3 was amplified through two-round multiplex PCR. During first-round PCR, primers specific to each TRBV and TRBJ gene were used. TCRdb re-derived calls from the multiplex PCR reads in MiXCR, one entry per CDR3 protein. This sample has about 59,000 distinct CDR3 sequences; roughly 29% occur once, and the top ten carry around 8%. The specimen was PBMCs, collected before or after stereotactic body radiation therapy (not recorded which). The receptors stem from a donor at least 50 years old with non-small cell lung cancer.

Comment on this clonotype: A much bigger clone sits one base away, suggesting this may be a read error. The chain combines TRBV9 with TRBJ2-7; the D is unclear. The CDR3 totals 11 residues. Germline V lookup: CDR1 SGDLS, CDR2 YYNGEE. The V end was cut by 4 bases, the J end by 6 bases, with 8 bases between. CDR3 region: CASSFMPEQYF. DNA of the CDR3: TGTGCCAGCAGCTTTATGCCCGAGCAGTACTTC.

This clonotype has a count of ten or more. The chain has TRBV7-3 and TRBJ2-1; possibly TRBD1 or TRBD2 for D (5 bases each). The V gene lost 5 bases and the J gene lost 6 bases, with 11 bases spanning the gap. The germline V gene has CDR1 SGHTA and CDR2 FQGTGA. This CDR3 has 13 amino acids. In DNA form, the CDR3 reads TGTGCCAGCAGCCCCGGGGCAGCCAATGAGCAGTTCTTC. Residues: CASSPGAANEQFF.

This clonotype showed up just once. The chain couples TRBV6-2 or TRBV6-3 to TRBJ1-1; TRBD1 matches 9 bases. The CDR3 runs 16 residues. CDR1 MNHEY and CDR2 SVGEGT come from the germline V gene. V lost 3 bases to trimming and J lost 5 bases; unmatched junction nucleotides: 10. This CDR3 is CASSYYYRGLGTEAFF. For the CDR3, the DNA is TGTGCCAGCAGTTATTATTACAGGGGGCTCGGGACTGAAGCTTTCTTT.

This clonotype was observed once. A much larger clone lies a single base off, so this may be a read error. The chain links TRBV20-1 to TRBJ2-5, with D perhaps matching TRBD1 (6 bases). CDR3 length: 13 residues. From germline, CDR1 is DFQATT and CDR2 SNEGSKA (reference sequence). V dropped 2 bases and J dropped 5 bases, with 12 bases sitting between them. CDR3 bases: TGCAGTGCTAGACAGGGGCAGTTGGAGACCCAGTACTTC. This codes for CSARQGQLETQYF.

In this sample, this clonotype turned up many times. The chain's CDR3 is CSAGALLALGGNEQFF. CDR3 sequence (DNA): TGCAGTGCTGGAGCGCTACTAGCGCTGGGGGGCAATGAGCAGTTCTTC. The J gene is TRBJ2-1, the V gene TRBV20-1; 7 bases agree with TRBD2. Germline lookup yields CDR1 DFQATT and CDR2 SNEGSKA (reference sequence). Unmatched junction bases numbered 16, after V lost 5 bases and J lost 6 bases. This CDR3 region has 16 residues.

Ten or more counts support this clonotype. The CDR3 DNA reads TGTGCCAGCAGCCAAGAGGACGCGGGATCCGGGGAGCTGTTTTTT. Translation: CASSQEDAGSGELFF. This rearrangement joins TRBV4-2 to TRBJ2-2; D possibly corresponds to TRBD2 (6 bases). Germline values: CDR1 LGHNA, CDR2 YNFKEQ. The CDR3 is made up of 15 amino acids. V was shortened by 0 bases and J by 6 bases, with 11 bases between the two germline ends.

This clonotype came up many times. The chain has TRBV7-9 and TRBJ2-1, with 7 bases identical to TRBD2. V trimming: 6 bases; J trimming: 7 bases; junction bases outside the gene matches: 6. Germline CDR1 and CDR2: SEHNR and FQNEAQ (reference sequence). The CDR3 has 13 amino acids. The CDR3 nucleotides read TGTGCCAGCAGAGCGGGACGTAGGAATGAGCAGTTCTTC. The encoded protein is CASRAGRRNEQFF.

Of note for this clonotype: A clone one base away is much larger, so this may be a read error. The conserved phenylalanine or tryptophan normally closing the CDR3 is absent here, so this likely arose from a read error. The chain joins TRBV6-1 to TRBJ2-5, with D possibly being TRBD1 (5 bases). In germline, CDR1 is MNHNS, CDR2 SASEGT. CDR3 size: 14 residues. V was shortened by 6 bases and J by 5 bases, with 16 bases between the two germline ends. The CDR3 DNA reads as TGTGCCAGCAGAAACTTGGGGCCGCCCGAGACCCAGTACTCC. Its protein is CASRNLGPPETQYS.

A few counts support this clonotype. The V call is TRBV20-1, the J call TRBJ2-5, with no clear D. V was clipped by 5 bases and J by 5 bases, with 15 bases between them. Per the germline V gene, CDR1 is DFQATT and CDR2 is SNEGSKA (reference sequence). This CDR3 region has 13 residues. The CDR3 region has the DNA TGCAGTGCTCCCCTCCGTGTGGGGGAGACCCAGTACTTC. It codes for CSAPLRVGETQYF.

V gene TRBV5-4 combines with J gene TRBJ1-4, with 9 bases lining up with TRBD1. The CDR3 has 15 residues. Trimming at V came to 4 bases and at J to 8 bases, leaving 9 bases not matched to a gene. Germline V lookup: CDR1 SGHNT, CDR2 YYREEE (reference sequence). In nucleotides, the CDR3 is TGTGCCAGCAGCAAACAGGGGGCAAAGGAAGAAAAACTGTTTTTT. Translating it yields CASSKQGAKEEKLFF.

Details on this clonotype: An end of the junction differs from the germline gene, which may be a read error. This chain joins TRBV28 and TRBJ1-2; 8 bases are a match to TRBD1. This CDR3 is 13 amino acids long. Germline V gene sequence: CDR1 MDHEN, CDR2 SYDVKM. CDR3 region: CACRRQGIYGYTF. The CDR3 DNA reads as TGTGCCTGCAGGAGACAGGGGATCTATGGCTACACCTTC.

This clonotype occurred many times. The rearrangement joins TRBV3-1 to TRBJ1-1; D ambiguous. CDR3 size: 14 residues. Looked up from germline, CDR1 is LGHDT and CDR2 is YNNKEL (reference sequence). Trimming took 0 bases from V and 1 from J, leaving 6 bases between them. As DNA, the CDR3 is TGTGCCAGCAGCCAAGACGGAGAGAACACTGAAGCTTTCTTT. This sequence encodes CASSQDGENTEAFF.

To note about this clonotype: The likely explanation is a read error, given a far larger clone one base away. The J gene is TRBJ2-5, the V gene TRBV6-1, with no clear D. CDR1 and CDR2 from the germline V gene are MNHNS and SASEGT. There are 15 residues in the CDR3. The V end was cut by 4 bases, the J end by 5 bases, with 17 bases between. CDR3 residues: CASSGSVKTVETQYF. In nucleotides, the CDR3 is TGTGCCAGCAGTGGTTCGGTGAAGACGGTGGAGACCCAGTACTTC.

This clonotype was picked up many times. The CDR3 DNA is TGTGCCAGATCACAGGGTCCGGACACTGAAGCTTTCTTT. It yields the protein CARSQGPDTEAFF. The rearrangement uses TRBV6-2 or TRBV6-3 and TRBJ1-1; D may be TRBD1 (6 bases). Germline V lookup: CDR1 MNHEY, CDR2 SVGEGT. There are 13 residues in the CDR3. Trimming took off 9 bases at V and 3 bases at J, with 14 bases between the two ends.

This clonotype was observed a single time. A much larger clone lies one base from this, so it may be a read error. The CDR3 region is CASSEETGRKAFF. The CDR3 nucleotides are TGTGCCAGCAGTGAAGAGACAGGGCGAAAAGCTTTCTTT. The rearrangement joins TRBV6-2 or TRBV6-3 to TRBJ1-1, with TRBD1 matching over 7 bases. CDR1 and CDR2 (germline): MNHEY, SVGEGT. CDR3 length equals 13 residues. Unmatched junction bases numbered 9, after V lost 5 bases and J lost 9 bases.

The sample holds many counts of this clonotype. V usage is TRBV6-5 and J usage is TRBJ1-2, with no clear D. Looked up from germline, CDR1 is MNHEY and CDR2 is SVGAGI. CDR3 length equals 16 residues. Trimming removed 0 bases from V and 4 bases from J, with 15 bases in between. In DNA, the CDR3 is TGTGCCAGCAGTTACTCGAGAGGGTCCCTCGGCTATGGCTACACCTTC. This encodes CASSYSRGSLGYGYTF.

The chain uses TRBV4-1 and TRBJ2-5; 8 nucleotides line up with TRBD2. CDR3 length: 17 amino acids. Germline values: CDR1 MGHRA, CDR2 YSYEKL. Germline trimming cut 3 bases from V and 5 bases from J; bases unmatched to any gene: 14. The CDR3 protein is CASSHRPGLELAETQYF. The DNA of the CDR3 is TGCGCCAGCAGCCACCGGCCGGGACTAGAGTTGGCTGAGACCCAGTACTTC.

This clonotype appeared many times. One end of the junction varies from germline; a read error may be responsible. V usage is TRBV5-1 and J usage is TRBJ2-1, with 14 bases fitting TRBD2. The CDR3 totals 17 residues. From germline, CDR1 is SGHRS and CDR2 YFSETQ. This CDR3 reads CANSPTGTSGGNNEQFF. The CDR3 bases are TGCGCCAACAGCCCCACCGGGACTAGCGGGGGAAACAATGAGCAGTTCTTC.

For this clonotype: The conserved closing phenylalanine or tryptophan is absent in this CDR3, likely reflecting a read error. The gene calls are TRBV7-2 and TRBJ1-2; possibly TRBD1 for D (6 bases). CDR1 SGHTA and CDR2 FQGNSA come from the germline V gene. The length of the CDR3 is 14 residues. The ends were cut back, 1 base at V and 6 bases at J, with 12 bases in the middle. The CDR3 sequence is CASSLVAGENGYTL. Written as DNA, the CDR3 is TGTGCCAGCAGCTTAGTGGCAGGGGAAAATGGCTACACCTTA.

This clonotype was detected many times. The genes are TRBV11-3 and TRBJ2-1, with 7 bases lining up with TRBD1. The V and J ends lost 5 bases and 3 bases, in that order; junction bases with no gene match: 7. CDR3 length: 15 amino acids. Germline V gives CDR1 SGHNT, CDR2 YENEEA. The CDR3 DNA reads TGTGCCAGCAGCCCCGACAGGGCTGACTACAATGAGCAGTTCTTC. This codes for CASSPDRADYNEQFF.

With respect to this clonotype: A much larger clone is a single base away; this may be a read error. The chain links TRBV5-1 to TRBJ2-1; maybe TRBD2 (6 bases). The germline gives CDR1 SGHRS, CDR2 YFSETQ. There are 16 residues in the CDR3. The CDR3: CASSNRETGSYDEQFF. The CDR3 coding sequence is TGCGCCAGCAGCAACCGGGAGACCGGCTCCTACGATGAGCAGTTCTTC.

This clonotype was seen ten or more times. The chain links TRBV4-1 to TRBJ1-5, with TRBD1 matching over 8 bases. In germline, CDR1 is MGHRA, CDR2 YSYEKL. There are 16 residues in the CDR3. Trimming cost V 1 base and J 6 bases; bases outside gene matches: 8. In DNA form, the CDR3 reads TGCGCCAGCAGCCAAGTACAGGGGGTGGGAAGTCAGCCCCAGCATTTT. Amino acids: CASSQVQGVGSQPQHF.

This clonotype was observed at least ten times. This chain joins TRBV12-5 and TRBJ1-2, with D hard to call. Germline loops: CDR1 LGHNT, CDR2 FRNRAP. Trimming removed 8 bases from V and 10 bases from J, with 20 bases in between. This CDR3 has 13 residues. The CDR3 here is CASSPDWAGHYTF. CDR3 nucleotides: TGTGCTAGTTCCCCCGATTGGGCAGGTCACTACACCTTC.

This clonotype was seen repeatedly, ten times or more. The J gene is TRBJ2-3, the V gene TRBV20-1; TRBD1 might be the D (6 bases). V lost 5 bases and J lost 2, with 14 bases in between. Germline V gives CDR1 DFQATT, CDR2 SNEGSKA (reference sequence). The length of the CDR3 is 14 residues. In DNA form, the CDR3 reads TGCAGTGCTTCCGGGACACCTATCACAGATACGCAGTATTTT. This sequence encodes CSASGTPITDTQYF.

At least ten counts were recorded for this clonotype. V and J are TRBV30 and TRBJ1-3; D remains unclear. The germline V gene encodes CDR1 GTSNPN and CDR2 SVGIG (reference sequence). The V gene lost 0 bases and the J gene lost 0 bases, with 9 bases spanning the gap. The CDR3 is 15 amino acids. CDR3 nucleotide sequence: TGTGCCTGGAGTGTAGGCGGCCTCTCTGGAAACACCATATATTTT. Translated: CAWSVGGLSGNTIYF.

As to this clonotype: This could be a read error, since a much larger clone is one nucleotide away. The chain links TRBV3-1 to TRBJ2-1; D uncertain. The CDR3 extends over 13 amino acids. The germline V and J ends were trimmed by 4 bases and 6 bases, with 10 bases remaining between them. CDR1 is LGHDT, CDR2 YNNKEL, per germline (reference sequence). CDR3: CASSPWKRNEQFF. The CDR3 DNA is TGTGCCAGCAGCCCCTGGAAGCGCAATGAGCAGTTCTTC.

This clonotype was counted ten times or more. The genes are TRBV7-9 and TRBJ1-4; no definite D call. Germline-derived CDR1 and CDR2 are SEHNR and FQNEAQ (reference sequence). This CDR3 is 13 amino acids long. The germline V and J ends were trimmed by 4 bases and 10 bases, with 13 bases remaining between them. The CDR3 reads CASSSEVAGKLFF. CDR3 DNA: TGTGCCAGCAGCTCAGAGGTGGCCGGAAAACTGTTTTTT.

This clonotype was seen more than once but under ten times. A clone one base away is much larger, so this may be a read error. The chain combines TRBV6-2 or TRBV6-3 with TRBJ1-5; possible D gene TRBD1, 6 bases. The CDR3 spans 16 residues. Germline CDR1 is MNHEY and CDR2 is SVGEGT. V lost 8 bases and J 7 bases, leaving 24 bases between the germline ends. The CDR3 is CASSTQRGGSFQPQHF. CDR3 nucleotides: TGTGCCAGCTCAACTCAACGAGGGGGGTCTTTCCAGCCCCAGCATTTT.

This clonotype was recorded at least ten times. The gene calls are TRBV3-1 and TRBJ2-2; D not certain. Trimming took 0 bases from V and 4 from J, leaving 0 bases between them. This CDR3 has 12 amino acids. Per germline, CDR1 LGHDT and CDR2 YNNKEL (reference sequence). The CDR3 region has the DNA TGTGCCAGCAGCCAAGACACCGGGGAGCTGTTTTTT. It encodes CASSQDTGELFF.

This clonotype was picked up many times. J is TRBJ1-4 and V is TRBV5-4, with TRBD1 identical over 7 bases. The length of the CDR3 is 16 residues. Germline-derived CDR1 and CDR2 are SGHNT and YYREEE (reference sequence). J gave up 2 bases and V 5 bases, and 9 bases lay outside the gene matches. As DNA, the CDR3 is TGTGCCAGCAGTAATGGACAGGTGGATACTAATGAAAAACTGTTTTTT. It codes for CASSNGQVDTNEKLFF.